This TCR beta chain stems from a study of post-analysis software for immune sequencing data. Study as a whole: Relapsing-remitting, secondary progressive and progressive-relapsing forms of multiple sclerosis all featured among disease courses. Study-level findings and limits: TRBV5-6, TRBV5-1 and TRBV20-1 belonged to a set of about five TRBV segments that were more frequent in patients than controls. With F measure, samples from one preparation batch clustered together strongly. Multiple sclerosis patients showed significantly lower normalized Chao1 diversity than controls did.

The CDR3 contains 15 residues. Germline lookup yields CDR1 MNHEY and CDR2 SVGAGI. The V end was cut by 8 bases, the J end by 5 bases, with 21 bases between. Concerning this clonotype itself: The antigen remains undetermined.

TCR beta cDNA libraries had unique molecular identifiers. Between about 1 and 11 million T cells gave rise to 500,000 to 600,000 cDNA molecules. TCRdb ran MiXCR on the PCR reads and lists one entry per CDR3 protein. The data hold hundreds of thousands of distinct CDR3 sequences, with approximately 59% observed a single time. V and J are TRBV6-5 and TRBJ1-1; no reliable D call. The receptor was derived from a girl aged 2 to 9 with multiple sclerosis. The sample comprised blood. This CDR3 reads CASQIRGVRKTEAFF. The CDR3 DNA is TGTGCCAGCCAAATCCGGGGTGTGAGGAAGACTGAAGCTTTCTTT.